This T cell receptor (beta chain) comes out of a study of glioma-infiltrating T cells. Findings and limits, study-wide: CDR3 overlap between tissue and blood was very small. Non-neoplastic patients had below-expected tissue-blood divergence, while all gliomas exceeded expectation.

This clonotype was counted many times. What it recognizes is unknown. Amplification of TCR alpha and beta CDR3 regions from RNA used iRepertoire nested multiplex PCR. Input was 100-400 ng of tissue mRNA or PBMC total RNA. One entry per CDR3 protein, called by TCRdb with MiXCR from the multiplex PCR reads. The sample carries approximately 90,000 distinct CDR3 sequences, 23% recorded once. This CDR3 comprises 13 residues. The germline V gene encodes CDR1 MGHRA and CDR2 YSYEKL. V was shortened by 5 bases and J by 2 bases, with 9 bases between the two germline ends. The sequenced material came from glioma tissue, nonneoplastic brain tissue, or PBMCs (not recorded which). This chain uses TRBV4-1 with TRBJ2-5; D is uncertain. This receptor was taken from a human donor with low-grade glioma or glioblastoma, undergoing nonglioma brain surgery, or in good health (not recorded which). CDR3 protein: CASSETAQETQYF. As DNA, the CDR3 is TGCGCCAGCAGCGAAACAGCGCAAGAGACCCAGTACTTC.